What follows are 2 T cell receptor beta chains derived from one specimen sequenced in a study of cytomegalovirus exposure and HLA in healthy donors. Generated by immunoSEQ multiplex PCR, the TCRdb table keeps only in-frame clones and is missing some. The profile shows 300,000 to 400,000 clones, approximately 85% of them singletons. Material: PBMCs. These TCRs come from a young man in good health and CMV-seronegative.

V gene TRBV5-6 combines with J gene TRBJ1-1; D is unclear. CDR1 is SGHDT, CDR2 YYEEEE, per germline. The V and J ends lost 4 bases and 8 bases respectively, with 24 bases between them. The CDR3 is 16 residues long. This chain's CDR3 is CASSPGVLEWSEEAFF. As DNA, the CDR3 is TGTGCCAGCAGCCCCGGGGTTCTAGAATGGAGTGAAGAAGCTTTCTTT.

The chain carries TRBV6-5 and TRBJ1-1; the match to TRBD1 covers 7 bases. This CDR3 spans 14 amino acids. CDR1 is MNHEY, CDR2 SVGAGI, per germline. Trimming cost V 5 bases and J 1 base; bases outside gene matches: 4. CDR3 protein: CASSVGQWNTEAFF. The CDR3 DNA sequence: TGTGCCAGCAGTGTGGGACAGTGGAACACTGAAGCTTTCTTT.